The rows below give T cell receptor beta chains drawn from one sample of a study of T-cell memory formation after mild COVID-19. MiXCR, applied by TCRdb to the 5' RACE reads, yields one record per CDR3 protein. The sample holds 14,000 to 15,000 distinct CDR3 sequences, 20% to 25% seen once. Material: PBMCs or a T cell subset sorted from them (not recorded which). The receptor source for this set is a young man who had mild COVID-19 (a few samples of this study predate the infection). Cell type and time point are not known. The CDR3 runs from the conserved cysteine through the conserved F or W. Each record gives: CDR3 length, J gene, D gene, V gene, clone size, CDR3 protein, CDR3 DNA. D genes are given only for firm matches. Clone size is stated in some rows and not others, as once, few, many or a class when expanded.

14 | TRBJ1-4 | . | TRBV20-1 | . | CSAKAGTTNEKLFF | TGCAGTGCTAAAGCGGGTACAACTAATGAAAAACTGTTTTTT
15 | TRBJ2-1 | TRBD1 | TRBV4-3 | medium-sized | CASSRSLRDSNEQFF | TGCGCCAGCAGCCGGAGTCTCCGGGACAGCAATGAGCAGTTCTTC
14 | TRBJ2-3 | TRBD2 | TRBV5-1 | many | CASSSTSSTDTQYF | TGCGCCAGCAGTTCGACTAGCAGCACAGATACGCAGTATTTT
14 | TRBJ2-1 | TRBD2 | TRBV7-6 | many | CASSDPGTSNEQFF | TGTGCCAGCAGCGATCCCGGGACTAGCAATGAGCAGTTCTTC
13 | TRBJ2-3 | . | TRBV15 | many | CATSRDSADTQYF | TGTGCCACCAGCAGAGACAGTGCCGATACGCAGTATTTT
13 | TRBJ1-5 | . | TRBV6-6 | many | CASSPVGVQPQHF | TGTGCCAGCAGTCCGGTTGGGGTCCAGCCCCAGCATTTT
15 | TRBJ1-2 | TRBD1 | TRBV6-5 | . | CASRRGQVSNRGYTF | TGTGCCAGCAGACGGGGACAGGTTTCTAATAGGGGCTACACCTTC
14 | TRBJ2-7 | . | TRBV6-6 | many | CASKDRGLSYEQYF | TGTGCCAGTAAGGATCGGGGCCTCTCCTACGAGCAGTACTTC
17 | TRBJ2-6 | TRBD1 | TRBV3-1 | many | CASSPDRGLGGANVLTF | TGTGCCAGCAGTCCGGACAGGGGGCTAGGAGGGGCCAACGTCCTGACTTTC
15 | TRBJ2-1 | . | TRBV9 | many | CASSIDGLPYNEQFF | TGTGCCAGCAGCATAGACGGCCTTCCCTACAATGAGCAGTTCTTC